This record covers a single TCR beta chain. The data are from a study of blood T cell repertoires in COVID-19. Produced via immunoSEQ multiplex PCR; TCRdb's table is partial and in-frame only. The sample contains 200,000 to 250,000 clones, more than 70% of which appear only once. Germline CDR1 reads SGHTA; CDR2 reads FQGNSA. The CDR3 consists of 16 residues. The V and J ends lost 0 bases and 4 bases, in that order; junction bases with no gene match: 2. The TCR sequence derives from a woman between 45 and 65 years old who had recovered from COVID-19. The sequenced material came from PBMCs or T cells enriched from blood (not recorded which). The chain is built from TRBV7-2 and TRBJ2-1; 11 bases fit TRBD2. CDR3 sequence (DNA): TGTGCCAGCAGCTTAGCGATAGCGGGAGGGTACAATGAGCAGTTCTTC. Protein: CASSLAIAGGYNEQFF.